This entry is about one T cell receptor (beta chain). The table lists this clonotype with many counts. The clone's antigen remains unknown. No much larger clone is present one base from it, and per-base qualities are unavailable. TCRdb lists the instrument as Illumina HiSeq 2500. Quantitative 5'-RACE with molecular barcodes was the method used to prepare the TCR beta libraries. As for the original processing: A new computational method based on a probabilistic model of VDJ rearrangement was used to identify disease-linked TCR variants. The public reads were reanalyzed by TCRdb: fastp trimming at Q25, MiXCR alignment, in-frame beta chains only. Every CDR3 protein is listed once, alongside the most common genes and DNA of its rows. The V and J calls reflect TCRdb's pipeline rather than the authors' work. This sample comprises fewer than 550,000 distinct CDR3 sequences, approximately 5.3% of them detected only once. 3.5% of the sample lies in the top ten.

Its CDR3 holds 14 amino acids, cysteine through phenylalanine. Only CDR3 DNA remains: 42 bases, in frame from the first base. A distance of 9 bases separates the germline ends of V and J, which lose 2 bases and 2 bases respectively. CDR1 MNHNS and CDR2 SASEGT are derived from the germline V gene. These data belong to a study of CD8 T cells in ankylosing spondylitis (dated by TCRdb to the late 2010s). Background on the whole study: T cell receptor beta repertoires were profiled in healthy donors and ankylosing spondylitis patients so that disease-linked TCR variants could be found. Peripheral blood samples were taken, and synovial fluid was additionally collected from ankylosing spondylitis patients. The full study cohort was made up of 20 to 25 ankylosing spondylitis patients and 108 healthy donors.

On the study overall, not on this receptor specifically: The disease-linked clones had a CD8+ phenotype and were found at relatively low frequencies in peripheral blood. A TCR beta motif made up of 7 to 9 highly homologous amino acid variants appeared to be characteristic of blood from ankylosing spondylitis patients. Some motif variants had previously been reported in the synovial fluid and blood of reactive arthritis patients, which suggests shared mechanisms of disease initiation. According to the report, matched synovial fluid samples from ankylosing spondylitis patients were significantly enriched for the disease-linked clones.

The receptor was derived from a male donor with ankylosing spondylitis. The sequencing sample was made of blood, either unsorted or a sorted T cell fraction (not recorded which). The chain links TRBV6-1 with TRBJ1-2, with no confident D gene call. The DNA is TGTGCCAGCAGTGAAAGAAGACAAAACTATGGCTACACCTTC. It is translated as CASSERRQNYGYTF.